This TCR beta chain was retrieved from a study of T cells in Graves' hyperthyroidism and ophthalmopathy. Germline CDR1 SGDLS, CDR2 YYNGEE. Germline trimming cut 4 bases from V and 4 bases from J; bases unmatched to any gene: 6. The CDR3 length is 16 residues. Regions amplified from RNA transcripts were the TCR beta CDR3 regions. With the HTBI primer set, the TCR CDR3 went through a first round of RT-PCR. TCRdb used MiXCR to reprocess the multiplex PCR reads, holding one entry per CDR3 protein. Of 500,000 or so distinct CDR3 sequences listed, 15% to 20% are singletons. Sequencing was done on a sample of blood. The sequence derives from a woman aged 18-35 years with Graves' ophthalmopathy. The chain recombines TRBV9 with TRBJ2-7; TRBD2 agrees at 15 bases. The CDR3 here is CASSTGLAGGGYEQYF. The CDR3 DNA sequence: TGTGCCAGCAGCACGGGACTAGCGGGAGGAGGTTACGAGCAGTACTTC.